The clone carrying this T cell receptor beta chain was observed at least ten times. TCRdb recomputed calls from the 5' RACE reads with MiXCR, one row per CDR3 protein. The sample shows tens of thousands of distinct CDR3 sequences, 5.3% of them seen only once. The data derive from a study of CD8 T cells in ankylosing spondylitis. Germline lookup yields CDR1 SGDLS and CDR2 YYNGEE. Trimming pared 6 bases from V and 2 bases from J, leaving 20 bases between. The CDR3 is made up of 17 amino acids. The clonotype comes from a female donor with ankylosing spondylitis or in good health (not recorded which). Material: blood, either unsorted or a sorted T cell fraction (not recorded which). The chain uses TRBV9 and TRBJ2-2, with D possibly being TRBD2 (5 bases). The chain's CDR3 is CASTATSGGRNTGELFF. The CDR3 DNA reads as TGTGCCAGCACGGCGACCTCCGGAGGACGAAACACCGGGGAGCTGTTTTTT.